The clone carrying this T cell receptor (beta chain) was detected ten times or more. The antigen is unknown. The CDR3 runs 16 residues. CDR1 is SGHTA and CDR2 is FQGNSA in the germline V gene. The J segment lost 3 bases and the V segment lost 4 bases, leaving 11 bases of the junction unmatched. The source of the sample is a study of glioma-infiltrating T cells. Study-wide points: Very few CDR3 sequences were shared between tissue and blood. Non-neoplastic patients had below-expected tissue-blood divergence, while all gliomas exceeded expectation.

The iRepertoire nested amplicon-rescue multiplex PCR amplified TCR alpha and beta CDR3s from RNA. TCRdb re-called the multiplex PCR reads with MiXCR, one entry per CDR3 protein. The sample comprises approximately 110,000 distinct CDR3 sequences, roughly 23% of which are singletons, and around 15% rests with the top ten. This chain connects TRBV7-2 to TRBJ2-7; 8 bases are shared with TRBD2. Source material: glioma tissue, nonneoplastic brain tissue, or PBMCs (not recorded which). This clonotype was obtained from a human donor with low-grade glioma or glioblastoma, undergoing nonglioma brain surgery, or in good health (not recorded which). CDR3: CASSWVVGTRRYEQYF. CDR3 DNA: TGTGCCAGCAGCTGGGTGGTTGGGACTAGACGCTACGAGCAGTACTTC.